This T cell receptor beta chain was retrieved from a study of shared clonotypes between healthy human individuals. This CDR3 region has 15 residues. V was trimmed by 6 bases and J by 9 bases, leaving 22 bases between them. Germline lookup yields CDR1 SGDLS and CDR2 YYNGEE. Study-level results: Sorted-subset sequencing was shown by rarefaction to be incomplete despite large depth.

A remark on this clone: The antigen remains unidentified.

Method: immunoSEQ multiplex PCR; TCRdb's copy keeps in-frame clones and lacks some. The data hold some 2.3 million clones, with 85% to 95% observed a single time. The rearrangement joins TRBV9 to TRBJ1-3; D is undetermined. Source material: naive CD4+ T cells from PBMCs. Subset of the sample: CD45RA+ positively selected. The receptor's source is a man younger than 35 in good health. Some clones in this sample may be carry-over from other donors' samples. For the CDR3, the DNA is TGTGCCAGCAACCCAAACCGCCAGTCCCAGGCCACCATATATTTT. Translating it yields CASNPNRQSQATIYF.